The text below deals with one T cell receptor (beta chain). The antigen remains undetermined. The sample is drawn from a study of cytomegalovirus exposure and HLA in healthy donors. The study's findings and limits: Reports indicate that TCR beta sequences accurately predicted the HLA-A and HLA-B alleles of most subjects. Presence/absence analyses supposed approximately even sequencing depth among donors. The productive fraction for most TCR beta V segments was about 87% or about 30% in an earlier analysis.

The CDR3 spans 13 residues. Germline loops: CDR1 SQVTM, CDR2 ANQGSEA. Trimming stripped 6 bases from V and 0 bases from J, with 11 bases between. PCR primers comprised 60 Vbeta and 13 Jbeta primers. Assay: immunoSEQ multiplex PCR; the TCRdb copy retains only in-frame clones and omits some. This table holds about 150,000 clones, roughly 80% found once. The chain employs TRBV29-1 and TRBJ1-2; D uncertain. The sequence derives from a woman between 40 and 55 years old in good health and CMV-seropositive. The material sequenced was PBMCs. DNA of the CDR3: TGCAGCGTAATCCCTCTCTCTAACTATGGCTACACCTTC. Its protein is CSVIPLSNYGYTF.